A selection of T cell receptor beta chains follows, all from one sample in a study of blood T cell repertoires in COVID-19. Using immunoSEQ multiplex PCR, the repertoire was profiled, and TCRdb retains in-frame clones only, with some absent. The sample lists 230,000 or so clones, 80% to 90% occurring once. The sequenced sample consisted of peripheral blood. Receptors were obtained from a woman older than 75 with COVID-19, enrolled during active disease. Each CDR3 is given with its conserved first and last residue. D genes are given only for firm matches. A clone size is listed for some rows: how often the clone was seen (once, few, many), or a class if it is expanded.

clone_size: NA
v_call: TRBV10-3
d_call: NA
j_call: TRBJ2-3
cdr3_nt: TGTGCCATCAGTCGACTAGGGGCGGATACGCAGTATTTT
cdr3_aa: CAISRLGADTQYF

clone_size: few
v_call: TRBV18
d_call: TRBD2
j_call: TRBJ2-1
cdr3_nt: TGTGCCAGCTCCCCCACTAGCGGGAGGGATCAGCAGTTCTTC
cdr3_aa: CASSPTSGRDQQFF

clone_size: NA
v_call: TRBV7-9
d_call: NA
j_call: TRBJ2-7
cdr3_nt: TGTGCCAGCAGCCGGACTGTCGAGCAGTACTTC
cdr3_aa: CASSRTVEQYF

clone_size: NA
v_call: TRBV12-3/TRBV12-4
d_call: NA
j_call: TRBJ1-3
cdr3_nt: TGTGCCAGCAGTATCAGGGCTGGAAACACCATATATTTT
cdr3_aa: CASSIRAGNTIYF

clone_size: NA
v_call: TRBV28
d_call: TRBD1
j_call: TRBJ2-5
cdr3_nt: TGTGCCAGCAGTTCAGGGGGTAGAGAGACCCAGTACTTC
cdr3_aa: CASSSGGRETQYF

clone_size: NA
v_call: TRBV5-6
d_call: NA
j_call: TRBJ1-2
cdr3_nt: TGTGCCAGCAGCTTGTCAGGTTATGGCTGGCATGGCTACACCTTC
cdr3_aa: CASSLSGYGWHGYTF

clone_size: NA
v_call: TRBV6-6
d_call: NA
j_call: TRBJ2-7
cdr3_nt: TGTGCCAGCAGTTCGAGCTCCTACGAGCAGTACTTC
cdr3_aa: CASSSSSYEQYF

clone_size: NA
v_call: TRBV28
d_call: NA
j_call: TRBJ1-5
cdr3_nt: TGTGCCAGCGTCCCCGACGGGTCGCGGCAGCCCCAGCATTTT
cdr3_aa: CASVPDGSRQPQHF

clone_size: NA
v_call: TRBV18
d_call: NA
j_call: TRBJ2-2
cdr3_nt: TGTGCCAGCTCACCACAGGCACAGAGCAGCTACACCGGGGAGCTGTTTTTT
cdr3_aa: CASSPQAQSSYTGELFF

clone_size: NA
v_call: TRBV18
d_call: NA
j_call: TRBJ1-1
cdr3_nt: TGTGCCAGCTCAGCGGACAGTAGCACAATAGGGGCTGAAGCTTTCTTT
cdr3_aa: CASSADSSTIGAEAFF

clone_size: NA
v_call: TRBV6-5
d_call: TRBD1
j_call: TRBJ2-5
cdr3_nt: TGTGCCAGCAGTTACGGAGAGGGGGCTGACCAAGAGACCCAGTACTTC
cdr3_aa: CASSYGEGADQETQYF

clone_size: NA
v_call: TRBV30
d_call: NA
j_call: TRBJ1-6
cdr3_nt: TGTGCCTGGAGCCCCGGCGGTTCTAATTCACCCCTCCACTTT
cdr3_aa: CAWSPGGSNSPLHF

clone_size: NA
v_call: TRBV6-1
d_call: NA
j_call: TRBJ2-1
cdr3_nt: TGTGCCAGCAGTCTCTCGGACTCCAAATTCTTC
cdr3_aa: CASSLSDSKFF

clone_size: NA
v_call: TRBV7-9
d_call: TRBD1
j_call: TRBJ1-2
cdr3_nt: TGTGCCAGCAGCCTCGGACAGGGGTATGGCTACACCTTC
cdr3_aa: CASSLGQGYGYTF

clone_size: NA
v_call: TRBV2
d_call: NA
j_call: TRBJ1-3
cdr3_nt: TGTGCCAGCGCGGGGGGGATCCTCTCTGGAAACACCATATATTTT
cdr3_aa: CASAGGILSGNTIYF

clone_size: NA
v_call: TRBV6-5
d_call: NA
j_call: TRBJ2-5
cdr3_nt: TGTGCCAGCATCCGGTCACTGCAAGAGACCCAGTACTTC
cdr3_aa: CASIRSLQETQYF

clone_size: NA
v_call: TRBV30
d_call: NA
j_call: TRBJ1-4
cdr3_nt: TGTGCCTGGAGTTACAGGGTAGGGGAAAAACTGTTTTTT
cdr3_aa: CAWSYRVGEKLFF

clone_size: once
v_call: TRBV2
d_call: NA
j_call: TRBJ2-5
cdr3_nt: TGTGCCAGCAACGCGGGACAGTTGCAAGAGACCCAGTACTTC
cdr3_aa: CASNAGQLQETQYF

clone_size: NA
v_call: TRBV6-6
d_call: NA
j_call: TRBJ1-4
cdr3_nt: TGTGCCAGCAGTTCTCTTACCGGAACTAATGAAAAACTGTTTTTT
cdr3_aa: CASSSLTGTNEKLFF

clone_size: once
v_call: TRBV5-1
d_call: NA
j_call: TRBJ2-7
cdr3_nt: TGCGCCAGCAGCCTAGGTCGGGGCGAGCAGTACTTC
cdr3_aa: CASSLGRGEQYF

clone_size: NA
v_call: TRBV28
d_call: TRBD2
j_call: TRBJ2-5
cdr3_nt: TGTGCCAGCAGTCAAGCGGGAGGGATGGAGACCCAGTACTTC
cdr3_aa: CASSQAGGMETQYF

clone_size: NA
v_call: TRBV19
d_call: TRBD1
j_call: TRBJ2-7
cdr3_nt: TGTGCCAGTAGTTCAACCGACAGGGGACTCTACGAGCAGTACTTC
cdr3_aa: CASSSTDRGLYEQYF

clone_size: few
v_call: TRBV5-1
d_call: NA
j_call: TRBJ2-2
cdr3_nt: TGCGCCAGCAGCCCCGCGATGCTCAACACCGGGGAGCTGTTTTTT
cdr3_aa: CASSPAMLNTGELFF

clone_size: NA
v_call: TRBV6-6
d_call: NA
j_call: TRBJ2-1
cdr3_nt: TGTGCCAGCACAGCCTACAATGAGCAGTTCTTC
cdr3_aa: CASTAYNEQFF

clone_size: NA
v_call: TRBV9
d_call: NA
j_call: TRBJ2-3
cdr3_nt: TGTGCCAGCAGCATAGGGGAACTAGCCCGAACCACAGATACGCAGTATTTT
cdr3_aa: CASSIGELARTTDTQYF

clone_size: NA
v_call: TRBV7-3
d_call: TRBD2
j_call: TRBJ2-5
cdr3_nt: TGTGCCAGCAGCTCGCCGGGGGGGACCGCGGAGACCCAGTACTTC
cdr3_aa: CASSSPGGTAETQYF

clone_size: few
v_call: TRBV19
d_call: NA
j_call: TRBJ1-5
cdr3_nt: TGTGCCAGTAATTCAGGTTATAGCAATCAGCCCCAGCATTTT
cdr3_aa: CASNSGYSNQPQHF

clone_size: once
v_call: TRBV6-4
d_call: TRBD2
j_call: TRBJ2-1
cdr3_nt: TGTGCCAGCAGTGACCTACCCACTAGCGGGAGCTACAATGAGCAGTTCTTC
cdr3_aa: CASSDLPTSGSYNEQFF

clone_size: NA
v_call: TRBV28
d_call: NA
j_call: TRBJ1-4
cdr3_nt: TGTGCCAGCAGTATGGGGGGGGCAACTAATGAAAAACTGTTTTTT
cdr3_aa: CASSMGGATNEKLFF